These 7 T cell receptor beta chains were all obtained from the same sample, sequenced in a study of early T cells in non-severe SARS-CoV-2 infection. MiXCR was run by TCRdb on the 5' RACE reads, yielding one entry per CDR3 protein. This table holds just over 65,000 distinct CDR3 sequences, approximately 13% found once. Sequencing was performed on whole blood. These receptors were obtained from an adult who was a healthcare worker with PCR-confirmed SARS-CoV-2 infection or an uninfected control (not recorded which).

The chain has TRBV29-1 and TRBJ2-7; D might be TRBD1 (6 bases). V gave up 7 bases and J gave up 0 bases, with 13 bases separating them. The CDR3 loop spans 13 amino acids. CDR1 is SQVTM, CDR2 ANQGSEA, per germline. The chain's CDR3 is CSASTGNSYEQYF. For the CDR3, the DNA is TGCAGCGCTTCGACAGGCAACTCCTACGAGCAGTACTTC.

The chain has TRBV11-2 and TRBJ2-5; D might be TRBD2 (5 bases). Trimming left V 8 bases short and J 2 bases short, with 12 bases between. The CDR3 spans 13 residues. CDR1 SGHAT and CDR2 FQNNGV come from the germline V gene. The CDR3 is CASRLWEQETQYF. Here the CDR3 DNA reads TGTGCCAGCCGTCTTTGGGAGCAAGAGACCCAGTACTTC.

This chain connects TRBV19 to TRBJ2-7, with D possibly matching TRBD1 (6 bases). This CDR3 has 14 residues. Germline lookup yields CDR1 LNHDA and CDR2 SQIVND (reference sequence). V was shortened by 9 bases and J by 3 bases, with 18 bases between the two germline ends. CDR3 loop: CASGTSAGDYEQYF. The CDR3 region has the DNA TGTGCCAGCGGGACCTCGGCAGGGGACTACGAGCAGTACTTC.

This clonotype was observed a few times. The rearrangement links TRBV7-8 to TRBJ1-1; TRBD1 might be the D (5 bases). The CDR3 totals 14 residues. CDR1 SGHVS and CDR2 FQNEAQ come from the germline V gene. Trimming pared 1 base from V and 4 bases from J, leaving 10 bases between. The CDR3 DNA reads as TGTGCCAGCAGCTTAGTCAAGGGGCCCACTGAAGCTTTCTTT. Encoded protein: CASSLVKGPTEAFF.

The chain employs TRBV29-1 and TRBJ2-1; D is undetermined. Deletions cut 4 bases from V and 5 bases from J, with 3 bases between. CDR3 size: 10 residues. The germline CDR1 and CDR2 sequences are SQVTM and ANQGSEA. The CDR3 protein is CSVGNNEQFF. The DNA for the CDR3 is TGCAGCGTTGGTAACAATGAGCAGTTCTTC.

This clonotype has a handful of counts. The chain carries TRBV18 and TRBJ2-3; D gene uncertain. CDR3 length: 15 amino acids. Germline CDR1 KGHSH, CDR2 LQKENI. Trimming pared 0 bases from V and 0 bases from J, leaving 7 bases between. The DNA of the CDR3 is TGTGCCAGCTCACCACCGGCCGGGAGCACAGATACGCAGTATTTT. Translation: CASSPPAGSTDTQYF. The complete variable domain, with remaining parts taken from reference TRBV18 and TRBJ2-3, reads NAGVMQNPRHLVRRRGQEARLRCSPMKGHSHVYWYRQLPEEGLKFMVYLQKENIIDESGMPKERFSAEFPKEGPSILRIQQVVRGDSAAYFCASSPPAGSTDTQYFGPGTRLTVL.

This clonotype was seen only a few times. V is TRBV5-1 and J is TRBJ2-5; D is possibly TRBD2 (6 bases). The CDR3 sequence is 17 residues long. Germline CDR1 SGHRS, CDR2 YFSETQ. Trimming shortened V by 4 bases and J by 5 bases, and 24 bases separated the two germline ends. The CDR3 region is CASSPNNPGRGFETQYF. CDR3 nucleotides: TGCGCCAGCAGCCCCAACAACCCGGGACGGGGGTTCGAGACCCAGTACTTC. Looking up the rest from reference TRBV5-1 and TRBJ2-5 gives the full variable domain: KAGVTQTPRYLIKTRGQQVTLSCSPISGHRSVSWYQQTPGQGLQFLFEYFSETQRNKGNFPGRFSGRQFSNSRSEMNVSTLELGDSALYLCASSPNNPGRGFETQYFGPGTRLLVL.